This T cell receptor beta chain was sequenced during a study of CD8 T cells in Susac syndrome. RNA, at about 0.45 to 1 ug, was reverse transcribed with random hexamers. TCRdb redid the calling of the immunoSEQ multiplex PCR reads with MiXCR, one entry per CDR3 protein. The sample consists of tens of thousands of distinct CDR3 sequences, under 95% of them appearing once. This clonotype occurred once. The clonotype comes from a human donor with Susac syndrome. Sequenced sample: CD4+ T cells from PBMCs.

The CDR3 DNA is TGCAGTGCTAGATTGGGGCAGGGGAGCAATCAGCCCCAGCATTTT. Translation gives CSARLGQGSNQPQHF. The chain has TRBV20-1 and TRBJ1-5; D is possibly TRBD1 (6 bases). The CDR3 loop spans 15 amino acids. Germline-derived CDR1 and CDR2 are DFQATT and SNEGSKA (reference sequence). Trimming stripped 2 bases from V and 1 base from J, with 12 bases between.